The 27 T cell receptor beta chains in this list originate from one sample, sequenced in a study of OX40 agonist ivuxolimab in advanced cancers. To prepare the library, the immunoSEQ multiplex PCR assay was applied. The table was pulled from immuneACCESS by TCRdb, which kept in-frame rearrangements only. Such tables lose some clones; where checked, under half of the loss comes from unresolved V genes, and the rest has no known cause. In all, the sample holds over 80,000 clones, and roughly four fifths of those were seen once. The ten biggest clones cover less than 5.5% of the sample. The sample consisted of CD4+ or CD8+ T cells sorted from blood, taken in a trial of the OX40 agonist ivuxolimab. Receptors originate from an adult with an advanced solid tumor such as melanoma, head and neck, liver or kidney cancer.

The V call is TRBV6-5, the J call TRBJ2-5; D may be TRBD1 (6 bases). From germline, CDR1 is MNHEY and CDR2 SVGAGI. The CDR3 runs 14 residues. V dropped 4 bases and J dropped 5 bases, with 14 bases sitting between them. The DNA for the CDR3 is TGTGCCAGCAGTTCGTACAGGGATATCGAGACCCAGTACTTC. Translation: CASSSYRDIETQYF.

V usage is TRBV5-1 and J usage is TRBJ1-2; D unresolved. Trimming left V 0 bases short and J 6 bases short, with 15 bases between. Germline CDR1 and CDR2: SGHRS and YFSETQ. CDR3 length: 15 amino acids. CDR3 sequence: CASSLDGPGVDGYTF. CDR3 nucleotides: TGCGCCAGCAGCTTGGACGGCCCGGGAGTCGATGGCTACACCTTC.

This rearrangement joins TRBV6-6 to TRBJ2-2, with 9 bases that match TRBD2. The CDR3 spans 16 residues. The germline V gene has CDR1 MNHNY and CDR2 SVGAGI (reference sequence). With 5 bases clipped from V and 2 bases from J, the junction kept 6 bases outside the gene matches. CDR3 region: CASSAGLARNTGELFF. The CDR3 DNA follows: TGTGCCAGCAGTGCCGGACTAGCGAGAAACACCGGGGAGCTGTTTTTT.

This chain uses TRBV7-2 with TRBJ2-7, with unresolved D. Trimming pared 5 bases from V and 0 bases from J, leaving 14 bases between. Germline CDR1 reads SGHTA; CDR2 reads FQGNSA. The CDR3 is 15 amino acids. CDR3 sequence reads: CASSPSGPASYEQYF. For the CDR3, the DNA is TGTGCCAGCAGCCCCTCCGGACCGGCCTCCTACGAGCAGTACTTC.

This clone occurred once. The gene calls are TRBV7-3 and TRBJ2-1; TRBD1 matches at 11 bases. The CDR3 is made up of 16 amino acids. V shed 4 bases and J 8 bases; nucleotides not matched to a gene: 10. Germline V lookup: CDR1 SGHTA, CDR2 FQGTGA. CDR3 coding DNA: TGTGCCAGCAGCTCGTATGGGACAGGGGGTTGGGATGAGCAGTTCTTC. This codes for CASSSYGTGGWDEQFF.

This clone appeared a few times. The chain links TRBV9 to TRBJ2-7, with TRBD2 matching 9 bases. Trimming removed 3 bases from V and 4 bases from J; junction bases left unmatched: 2. This CDR3 is built from 13 residues. Germline CDR1 and CDR2: SGDLS and YYNGEE. Here the CDR3 DNA reads TGTGCCAGCAGCGCAGGACTAGCGTACGAGCAGTACTTC. Translation: CASSAGLAYEQYF.

In this sample, this clone turned up once. The gene calls are TRBV2 and TRBJ2-3, with 7 bases matching TRBD2. The V gene end was trimmed by 4 bases and the J gene end by 2 bases; junction bases not matched to a gene: 9. The CDR3 totals 16 residues. Germline CDR1 is SNHLY and CDR2 is FYNNEI. CDR3 bases: TGTGCCAGCAGTGCGTTGGCGGGAGTTGTCACAGATACGCAGTATTTT. As protein: CASSALAGVVTDTQYF.

This chain links TRBV5-1 with TRBJ1-2; the match to TRBD1 covers 9 bases. Unmatched junction bases numbered 3, after V lost 0 bases and J lost 3 bases. The CDR3 consists of 15 residues. Germline loops: CDR1 SGHRS, CDR2 YFSETQ. As DNA, the CDR3 is TGCGCCAGCAGCTTGGAACAGGGGGCTTACTATGGCTACACCTTC. It codes for CASSLEQGAYYGYTF.

This clone was found once. The CDR3 reads CASSLGIGGATDTQYF. The DNA for the CDR3 is TGTGCCAGCAGCTTAGGGATCGGGGGGGCGACAGATACGCAGTATTTT. This rearrangement joins TRBV7-2 to TRBJ2-3; TRBD2 matches 8 bases. V lost 1 base and J lost 3; bases outside the gene matches: 6. This CDR3 has 16 residues. Looked up from germline, CDR1 is SGHTA and CDR2 is FQGNSA.

J is TRBJ2-1 and V is TRBV10-3; 10 bases match TRBD2. The CDR3 sequence is 16 residues long. J lost 7 bases, V lost 7 bases, and 13 bases had no gene match. In germline, CDR1 is ENHRY, CDR2 SYGVKD. The CDR3: CAITPTSSGSKNEQFF. CDR3 sequence (DNA): TGTGCCATCACCCCCACCTCTAGCGGGAGTAAGAATGAGCAGTTCTTC.

This chain joins TRBV21-1 and TRBJ2-3; no check of the table's D call, TRBD2, against the DNA was made. TRBV21-1 is given as a pseudogene. This CDR3 is built from 13 residues. The CDR3: CASSREPTDTQYF. As DNA, the CDR3 is TGTGCCAGCAGCAGGGAGCCCACAGATACGCAGTATTTT.

CDR3 bases: TGTGCAAGTCGCTTAGGTTTCACTCAGATTGCCTACGAGCAGTACTTC. Amino acids: CASRLGFTQIAYEQYF. The chain recombines TRBV12-2 with TRBJ2-7. TRBV12-2 corresponds to a pseudogene. CDR3 size: 16 residues.

The chain combines TRBV11-2 with TRBJ1-1; D is ambiguous. Trimming shortened V by 1 base and J by 6 bases, and 18 bases separated the two germline ends. Germline loops: CDR1 SGHAT, CDR2 FQNNGV. This CDR3 is built from 16 residues. The CDR3 DNA reads TGTGCCAGCAGCTTAGCGGGAAGAAGGTTGTCGTCTGAAGCTTTCTTT. Amino acid sequence: CASSLAGRRLSSEAFF.

J is TRBJ1-4 and V is TRBV5-1; 9 bases fit TRBD1. The trim removed 4 bases at V and 7 bases at J, leaving 8 bases unmatched. CDR1 is SGHRS and CDR2 is YFSETQ in the germline V gene. The length of the CDR3 is 15 residues. The CDR3 nucleotides read TGCGCCAGCAGCATGCTCGGGACAGGGACTGAAAAACTGTTTTTT. It yields the protein CASSMLGTGTEKLFF. Full variable domain (remainder filled in from reference TRBV5-1 and TRBJ1-4): KAGVTQTPRYLIKTRGQQVTLSCSPISGHRSVSWYQQTPGQGLQFLFEYFSETQRNKGNFPGRFSGRQFSNSRSEMNVSTLELGDSALYLCASSMLGTGTEKLFFGSGTQLSVL.

V gene TRBV9 combines with J gene TRBJ1-3; D is uncertain. V was shortened by 2 bases and J by 6 bases, with 15 bases between the two germline ends. This CDR3 spans 15 amino acids. Germline values: CDR1 SGDLS, CDR2 YYNGEE. This chain's CDR3 is CASSVVDGAINTIYF. CDR3 DNA: TGTGCCAGCAGCGTTGTAGACGGAGCCATAAACACCATATATTTT.

This sequence joins TRBV10-1 and TRBJ2-7; maybe TRBD1 (5 bases). From germline, CDR1 is WNHNN and CDR2 SYGVQD (reference sequence). This CDR3 region has 13 residues. Between the trimmed V and J ends, which lost 5 bases and 3 bases, there was a span of 11 bases. The CDR3 loop reads CASSLDQGYEQYF. The CDR3 DNA follows: TGCGCCAGCAGTCTCGACCAGGGCTACGAGCAGTACTTC.

This clone occurred a few times. The CDR3 DNA sequence: TGTGCCAGCTCACCGAGTGGCGGGAGGAATTCACCCCTCCACTTT. Amino acid sequence: CASSPSGGRNSPLHF. The V call is TRBV18, the J call TRBJ1-6; D uncertain. The CDR3 runs to 15 residues. Germline CDR1 reads KGHSH; CDR2 reads LQKENI. V lost 3 bases to trimming and J lost 7 bases, with 13 bases between them.

The chain combines TRBV18 with TRBJ1-2; D remains ambiguous. CDR1 is KGHSH and CDR2 is LQKENI in the germline V gene. V shed 3 bases and J shed 3 bases, with 17 bases lying between them. This CDR3 is built from 16 residues. The CDR3 here is CASSPPGPSSDYGYTF. DNA of the CDR3: TGTGCCAGCTCACCTCCCGGGCCCTCGAGTGACTATGGCTACACCTTC.

The chain recombines TRBV2 with TRBJ2-7; 10 positions match TRBD2. The CDR3 extends over 15 amino acids. CDR1 and CDR2 (germline): SNHLY, FYNNEI. With 2 bases clipped from V and 1 base from J, the junction kept 2 bases outside the gene matches. CDR3 sequence (DNA): TGTGCCAGCAGTGAACAAGCGGGAGGGTCCTACGAGCAGTACTTC. The encoded protein is CASSEQAGGSYEQYF.

There are a few counts of this clone. V gene TRBV7-9 combines with J gene TRBJ1-6; D is unresolved. The CDR3 sequence is 13 residues long. V was pared by 5 bases and J by 7 bases, with 9 bases between. Germline V gives CDR1 SEHNR, CDR2 FQNEAQ (reference sequence). The CDR3 DNA reads TGTGCCAGCAGCCCCCAACCAAATTCACCCCTCCACTTT. As protein: CASSPQPNSPLHF.

The V gene is TRBV6-5, the J gene TRBJ1-4; 9 nucleotides line up with TRBD1. Germline values: CDR1 MNHEY, CDR2 SVGAGI. Trimming removed 2 bases from V and 2 bases from J; junction bases left unmatched: 3. The CDR3 loop spans 16 amino acids. The CDR3: CASSYVGQGTNEKLFF. CDR3 DNA: TGTGCCAGCAGTTACGTGGGACAGGGCACTAATGAAAAACTGTTTTTT.

This chain uses TRBV4-3 with TRBJ1-2; 7 nucleotides line up with TRBD1. The length of the CDR3 is 13 residues. CDR1 LGHNA and CDR2 YSLEER come from the germline V gene. The ends lost 1 base at V and 4 bases at J; junction bases unmatched: 0. The CDR3 nucleotides read TGCGCCAGCAGCCAAGGACAGGGCTATGGCTACACCTTC. This encodes CASSQGQGYGYTF.

The V and J genes are TRBV27 and TRBJ2-2; D is possibly TRBD1 (5 bases). The CDR3 covers 13 residues. V was shortened by 6 bases and J by 4 bases, with 9 bases between the two germline ends. Germline V CDR1 and CDR2: MNHEY, SMNVEV (reference sequence). The CDR3 DNA is TGTGCCAGCAGCAGGGAAGTCACCGGGGAGCTGTTTTTT. It translates to CASSREVTGELFF.

This sequence joins TRBV5-1 and TRBJ2-1, with TRBD1 matching over 12 bases. Trimming at V came to 2 bases and at J to 7 bases, leaving 7 bases not matched to a gene. This CDR3 spans 16 amino acids. CDR1 and CDR2 from the germline V gene are SGHRS and YFSETQ. The CDR3 DNA follows: TGCGCCAGCAGCTTAAGCGGGACAGGGGGCAAAAATGAGCAGTTCTTC. Amino acids: CASSLSGTGGKNEQFF.

This clone was seen a single time. This rearrangement joins TRBV4-1 to TRBJ2-7, with D uncertain. The CDR3 extends over 14 amino acids. V shed 1 base and J shed 0 bases, with 7 bases lying between them. Germline lookup yields CDR1 MGHRA and CDR2 YSYEKL. The CDR3 DNA is TGCGCCAGCAGCCAAGTCGACGGCTCCTACGAGCAGTACTTC. Encoded protein: CASSQVDGSYEQYF.

This chain connects TRBV19 to TRBJ2-7; D is undetermined. V was pared by 1 base and J by 2 bases, with 15 bases between. The CDR3 covers 16 residues. Germline lookup yields CDR1 LNHDA and CDR2 SQIVND (reference sequence). CDR3 coding DNA: TGTGCCAGTAGTATAGGAACCGCCGCGGTCCCCTACGAGCAGTACTTC. This encodes CASSIGTAAVPYEQYF.

The V gene is TRBV10-3, the J gene TRBJ1-5, with TRBD1 matching 10 bases. V lost 6 bases, J lost 4 bases, and 3 bases stayed unmatched. The CDR3 runs to 14 residues. Germline V gives CDR1 ENHRY, CDR2 SYGVKD. CDR3 DNA sequence: TGTGCCATCAGCCCGGACAGGGGGAATCAGCCCCAGCATTTT. Translating it yields CAISPDRGNQPQHF.